This T cell receptor (beta chain) was identified in a study of sequential checkpoint blockade in melanoma. As for the study in general: Randomization was 1:1 between first-line nivolumab→ipilimumab and ipilimumab→nivolumab. Both treatment sequences were followed by maintenance nivolumab.

TCRdb keeps only in-frame clones here, not all; method: immunoSEQ multiplex PCR. The table lists some 30,000 clones, approximately 91% of them singletons. Treatment in this sample: randomized to nivolumab then ipilimumab (arm A) or the reverse (arm B). DNA-damaging chemotherapy had not been given to any patient beforehand. PBMC sorting kept live CD3+CD8+ cells without CD19 or CD56. The V gene lost 4 bases and the J gene lost 5 bases, with 10 bases spanning the gap. CDR1 and CDR2 from the germline V gene are SGHNT and YYREEE (reference sequence). This CDR3 region has 12 residues. This receptor was identified in a human donor with melanoma. The chain joins TRBV5-4 to TRBJ2-7; no reliable D call. The specimen comprised CD8+ T cells sorted from blood (inferred from file names), sampled from a patient given nivolumab and ipilimumab in sequence. This CDR3 reads CASSLTLDEQYF. The CDR3 nucleotides are TGTGCCAGCAGCCTGACCCTAGACGAGCAGTACTTC.